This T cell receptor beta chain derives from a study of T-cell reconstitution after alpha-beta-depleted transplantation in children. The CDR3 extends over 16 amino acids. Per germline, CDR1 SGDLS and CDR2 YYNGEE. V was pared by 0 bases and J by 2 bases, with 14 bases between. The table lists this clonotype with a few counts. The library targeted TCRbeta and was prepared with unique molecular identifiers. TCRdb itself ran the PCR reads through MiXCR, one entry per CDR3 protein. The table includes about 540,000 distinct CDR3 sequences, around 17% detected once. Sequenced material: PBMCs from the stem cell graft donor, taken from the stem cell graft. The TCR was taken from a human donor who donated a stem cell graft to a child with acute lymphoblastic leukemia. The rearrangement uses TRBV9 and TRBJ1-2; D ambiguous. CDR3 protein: CASSVAAGDLNYGYTF. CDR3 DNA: TGTGCCAGCAGCGTAGCAGCAGGCGACTTAAACTATGGCTACACCTTC.